These T cell receptor beta chains were read from a single sample in a study of T cell responses to AZD1222 COVID-19 vaccine. Measured with immunoSEQ multiplex PCR; TCRdb has only the in-frame clones, and not every one. The sample has 85,000 to 100,000 clones; around 86% are singletons. The sequencing used peripheral blood, collected on day 0 of AZD1222 vaccination. These receptors were obtained from an adult in good health. The CDR3 runs from the conserved cysteine through the conserved F or W. Fields, in order: V gene, J gene, D gene, clone size, CDR3 protein, CDR3 DNA. A D gene is named only where the DNA matches it firmly. Not every row has a clone size; where given, it reads once, few, many or a size class.

TRBV7-2	TRBJ2-3	NA	NA	CASSLAGAFTDTQYF	TGTGCCAGCAGCTTAGCGGGGGCCTTCACAGATACGCAGTATTTT
TRBV18	TRBJ1-2	NA	NA	CASSEGISYYYGYTF	TGTGCCAGCTCGGAGGGCATCTCCTATTACTATGGCTACACCTTC
TRBV10-2	TRBJ2-7	TRBD2	NA	CASNPGLVYEQYF	TGCGCCAGCAATCCGGGACTAGTTTATGAGCAGTACTTC
TRBV29-1	TRBJ2-7	NA	NA	CSGRQLGGEQYF	TGCAGCGGCCGACAGCTAGGAGGCGAGCAGTACTTC
TRBV18	TRBJ2-6	NA	NA	CASSPPSGANVLTF	TGTGCCAGCTCACCCCCGAGCGGGGCCAACGTCCTGACTTTC
TRBV9	TRBJ2-3	TRBD2	NA	CASSGYTPGLMGTDTQYF	TGTGCCAGCAGCGGATACACCCCGGGACTAATGGGCACAGATACGCAGTATTTT
TRBV6-4	TRBJ1-6	NA	NA	CASSEVLDSPLHF	TGTGCCAGCAGTGAGGTTTTAGATTCACCCCTCCACTTT
TRBV14	TRBJ2-1	NA	NA	CASSQGEGTARSYNEQFF	TGTGCCAGCAGCCAAGGGGAGGGGACAGCAAGATCTTACAATGAGCAGTTCTTC
TRBV6-5	TRBJ2-3	NA	NA	CASSYLVSTDTQYF	TGTGCCAGCAGTTATCTTGTTAGCACAGATACGCAGTATTTT
TRBV2	TRBJ1-6	NA	NA	CASTRTDQNSPLHF	TGTGCCAGCACCAGGACCGATCAAAATTCACCCCTCCACTTT
TRBV24-1	TRBJ1-3	NA	NA	CATSDGGSGNTIYF	TGTGCCACCAGCGACGGGGGCTCTGGAAACACCATATATTTT
TRBV30	TRBJ1-6	NA	NA	CAWSVRGGNSPLHF	TGTGCCTGGAGTGTACGGGGAGGAAATTCACCCCTCCACTTT
TRBV20-1	TRBJ1-3	NA	NA	CSALTGNTIYF	TGCAGTGCTCTGACTGGAAACACCATATATTTT
TRBV11-2	TRBJ1-2	NA	NA	CASSLDRGPYGYTF	TGTGCCAGCAGCTTAGACCGGGGGCCCTATGGCTACACCTTC
TRBV7-2	TRBJ2-3	NA	NA	CASSFNRADTQYF	TGTGCCAGCAGCTTTAACAGGGCAGATACGCAGTATTTT
TRBV5-1	TRBJ1-2	NA	NA	CASSFGQYGYTF	TGCGCCAGCAGCTTTGGACAGTATGGCTACACCTTC
TRBV29-1	TRBJ1-1	NA	few	CSVATGGGTEAFF	TGCAGCGTCGCCACCGGGGGGGGCACTGAAGCTTTCTTT
TRBV11-2	TRBJ2-3	NA	NA	CASSLQGADTQYF	TGTGCCAGCAGCTTACAGGGTGCAGATACGCAGTATTTT
TRBV18	TRBJ2-5	TRBD1	NA	CASSPDRGYQETQYF	TGTGCCAGCTCGCCTGACAGGGGCTACCAAGAGACCCAGTACTTC
TRBV29-1	TRBJ1-5	NA	NA	CSVRDGGNQPQHF	TGCAGCGTCCGGGACGGAGGGAATCAGCCCCAGCATTTT
TRBV7-2	TRBJ2-1	TRBD1	NA	CASSITGGQYNEQFF	TGTGCCAGCAGCATCACAGGGGGCCAATACAATGAGCAGTTCTTC
TRBV30	TRBJ1-5	TRBD1	once	CAWSAGGRSNQPQHF	TGTGCCTGGTCGGCAGGGGGTAGGAGCAATCAGCCCCAGCATTTT
TRBV7-9	TRBJ2-2	NA	NA	CASRLSTGELFF	TGTGCCAGCAGACTGAGCACCGGGGAGCTGTTTTTT
TRBV3-1/TRBV3-2	TRBJ1-6	NA	NA	CASSQDTQSTYNSPLHF	TGTGCCAGCAGCCAAGATACCCAAAGTACCTATAATTCACCCCTCCACTTT
TRBV7-9	TRBJ1-5	NA	few	CASSLGAGSLNQPQHF	TGTGCCAGCAGCTTAGGCGCAGGGAGCCTCAATCAGCCCCAGCATTTT
TRBV4-2	TRBJ2-1	NA	once	CASSQDIVGRYNEQFF	TGTGCCAGCAGCCAAGATATAGTGGGCAGATACAATGAGCAGTTCTTC
TRBV30	TRBJ2-7	NA	NA	CAWNGGGFEQYF	TGTGCCTGGAACGGAGGAGGGTTCGAGCAGTACTTC
TRBV19	TRBJ1-1	TRBD1	NA	CASSWDRAGGNTEAFF	TGTGCCAGTAGTTGGGACAGGGCAGGAGGGAACACTGAAGCTTTCTTT
TRBV4-1	TRBJ1-2	NA	NA	CASSQGAQLWGYTF	TGCGCCAGCAGCCAGGGGGCCCAACTGTGGGGCTACACCTTC
TRBV29-1	TRBJ2-7	NA	NA	CSVVSGPKRAYEQYF	TGCAGCGTTGTTTCCGGGCCGAAGAGGGCCTACGAGCAGTACTTC
TRBV7-9	TRBJ1-4	NA	NA	CASSSEGVEEKLFF	TGTGCCAGCAGCTCCGAGGGGGTAGAAGAAAAACTGTTTTTT
TRBV19	TRBJ1-1	NA	NA	CASVIGGHTEAFF	TGTGCCAGTGTTATTGGGGGGCACACTGAAGCTTTCTTT
TRBV2	TRBJ2-5	NA	NA	CASKTGGLIQETQYF	TGTGCCAGCAAAACAGGGGGACTAATCCAAGAGACCCAGTACTTC
TRBV5-1	TRBJ2-3	TRBD2	NA	CASRAGTSLDTDTQYF	TGCGCCAGCAGGGCCGGGACTAGCTTAGACACAGATACGCAGTATTTT
TRBV6-2/TRBV6-3	TRBJ1-5	NA	NA	CASSWTANQPQHF	TGTGCCAGCAGTTGGACAGCAAATCAGCCCCAGCATTTT
TRBV5-6	TRBJ2-1	TRBD1	NA	CASSARDRGNEQFF	TGTGCCAGCAGCGCCCGGGACAGGGGCAATGAGCAGTTCTTC
TRBV20-1	TRBJ1-2	NA	once	CSASEQEPEGGYTF	TGCAGTGCTAGTGAACAGGAACCCGAGGGTGGCTACACCTTC
TRBV5-5	TRBJ1-2	TRBD1	NA	CASSPSPGTGGGYTF	TGTGCCAGCAGCCCAAGCCCCGGGACAGGGGGTGGCTACACCTTC
TRBV6-5	TRBJ2-7	TRBD2	NA	CASSYRAGDYEQYF	TGTGCCAGCAGTTACCGTGCGGGGGATTACGAGCAGTACTTC
TRBV9	TRBJ1-2	NA	NA	CASSVRDSNYGYTF	TGTGCCAGCAGCGTAAGGGATTCGAACTATGGCTACACCTTC
TRBV19	TRBJ2-7	TRBD2	NA	CASSWTSAYEQYF	TGTGCCAGTAGCTGGACTAGCGCCTACGAGCAGTACTTC
TRBV21-1	TRBJ1-2	NA	NA	CASSKALGQVYGYTF	TGTGCCAGCAGCAAAGCGCTGGGACAGGTCTATGGCTACACCTTC
TRBV18	TRBJ1-4	NA	NA	CASSLGTPEKLFF	TGTGCCAGCTCACTAGGGACACCTGAAAAACTGTTTTTT
TRBV21-1	TRBJ1-1	NA	NA	CASSKGRGRVDTEAFF	TGTGCCAGCAGCAAAGGCCGGGGCAGGGTGGACACTGAAGCTTTCTTT
TRBV19	TRBJ2-3	TRBD1	once	CASSPQGARAGDTQYF	TGTGCCAGTAGCCCTCAGGGGGCGCGTGCAGGAGATACGCAGTATTTT